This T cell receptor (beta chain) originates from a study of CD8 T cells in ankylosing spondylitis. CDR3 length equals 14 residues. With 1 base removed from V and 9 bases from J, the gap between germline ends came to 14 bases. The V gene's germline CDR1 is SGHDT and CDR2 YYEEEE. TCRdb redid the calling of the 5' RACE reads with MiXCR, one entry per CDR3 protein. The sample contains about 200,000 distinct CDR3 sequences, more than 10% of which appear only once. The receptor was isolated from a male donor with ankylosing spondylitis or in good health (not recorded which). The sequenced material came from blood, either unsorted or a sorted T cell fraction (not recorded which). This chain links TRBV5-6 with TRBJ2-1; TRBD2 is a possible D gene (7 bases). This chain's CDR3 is CASSLWGGRTEQFF. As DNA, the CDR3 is TGTGCCAGCAGCTTGTGGGGGGGCAGGACTGAGCAGTTCTTC.